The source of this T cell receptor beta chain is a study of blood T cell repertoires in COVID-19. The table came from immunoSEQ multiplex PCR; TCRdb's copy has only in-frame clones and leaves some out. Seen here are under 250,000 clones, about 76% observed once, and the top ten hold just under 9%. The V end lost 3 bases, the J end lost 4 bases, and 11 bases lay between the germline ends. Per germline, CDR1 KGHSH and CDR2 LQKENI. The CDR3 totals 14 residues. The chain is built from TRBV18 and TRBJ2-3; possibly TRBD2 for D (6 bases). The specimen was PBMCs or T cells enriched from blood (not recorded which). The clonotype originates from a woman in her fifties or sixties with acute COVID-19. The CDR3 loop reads CASSPRGGADTQYF. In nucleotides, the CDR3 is TGTGCCAGCTCACCGCGAGGAGGGGCAGATACGCAGTATTTT.